In this sample, the clone carrying this TCR beta chain turned up a few times. Its target is not known. One end of the junction is discordant with germline, which a read error may explain. This sample was taken from a study of metastatic and nonmetastatic thyroid tumors. Looking at the study overall: The authors compared repertoires across blood and tumor or nodule tissue from malignant and benign thyroid patients.

Study-level findings and limits: Benign nodules were reported to have significantly lower TCR beta diversity than malignant thyroid tumors, in blood and tumor.

Patients had received no treatment of any kind before thyroid surgery. Germline V gene lookup returns CDR1 KGHDR and CDR2 SFDVKD. The CDR3 spans 15 residues. Source study methods: It was from CDR3 differences across clinicopathological groups that a distant-metastasis classifier for papillary thyroid cancer was built. MiXCR was used by TCRdb to re-call the PCR reads. TCRdb's processing, not the study's, gives the V and J calls here. The table lists some 27,000 clones, 20% to 25% of them singletons. Sample: blood. The clonotype was recovered from a male donor with papillary thyroid cancer or a benign thyroid nodule (not recorded which). Some clones in this sample may be carry-over from other donors' samples. This chain uses TRBV24-1 with TRBJ1-1; a possible D gene is TRBD1 (6 bases). CDR3 nucleotide sequence: TGTGTCACCAGTGACCCGGGGACATGTAACACTGAAGCTTTCTTT. Its protein is CVTSDPGTCNTEAFF.